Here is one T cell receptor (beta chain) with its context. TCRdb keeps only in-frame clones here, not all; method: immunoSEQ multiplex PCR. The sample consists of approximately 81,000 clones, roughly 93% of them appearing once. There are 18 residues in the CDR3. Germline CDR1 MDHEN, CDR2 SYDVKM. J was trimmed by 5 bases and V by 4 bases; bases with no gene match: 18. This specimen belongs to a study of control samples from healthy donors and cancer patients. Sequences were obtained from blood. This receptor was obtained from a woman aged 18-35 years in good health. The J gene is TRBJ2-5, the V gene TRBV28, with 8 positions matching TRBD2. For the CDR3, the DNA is TGTGCCAGCAGTTCCCACACTGGTCAAGGCGGGAGGTGGGAGACCCAGTACTTC. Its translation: CASSSHTGQGGRWETQYF.